This TCR beta chain was documented in a study of breast tumors, draining lymph nodes, adjacent tissues. TCRdb reprocessed the multiplex PCR reads with MiXCR, giving one entry per CDR3 protein. The sample comprises 90,000 to 120,000 distinct CDR3 sequences, approximately 22% of which are singletons, and around 1.3% rests with the top ten. With regard to this clonotype: A read error may account for a junction end that differs from germline.

Samples came from axillary lymph nodes draining the breast cancer. CDR1 and CDR2 (germline): SGHNT, YENEEA. This CDR3 region has 13 residues. The receptor comes from a female donor with breast cancer. Some clones in this sample may be carry-over from other donors' samples. The sample taken for sequencing was axillary lymph node tissue. The chain couples TRBV11-3 to TRBJ2-4; D call uncertain. CDR3 residues: CTSSLNSMGIQYF. CDR3 DNA sequence: TGTACCAGCAGCTTAAACTCGATGGGCATTCAGTACTTC.